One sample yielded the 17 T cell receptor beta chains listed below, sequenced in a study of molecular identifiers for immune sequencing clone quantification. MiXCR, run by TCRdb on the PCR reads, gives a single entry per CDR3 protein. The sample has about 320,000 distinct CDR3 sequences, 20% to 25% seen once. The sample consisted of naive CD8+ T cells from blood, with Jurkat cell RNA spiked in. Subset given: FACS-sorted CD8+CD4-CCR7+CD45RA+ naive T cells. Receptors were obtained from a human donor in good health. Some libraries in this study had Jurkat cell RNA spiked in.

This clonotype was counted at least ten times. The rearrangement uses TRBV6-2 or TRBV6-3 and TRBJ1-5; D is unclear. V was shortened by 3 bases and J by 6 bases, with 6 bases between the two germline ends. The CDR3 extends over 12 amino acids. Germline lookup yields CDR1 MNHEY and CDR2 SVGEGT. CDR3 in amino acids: CASSYASQPQHF. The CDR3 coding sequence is TGTGCCAGCAGTTATGCGTCTCAGCCCCAGCATTTT.

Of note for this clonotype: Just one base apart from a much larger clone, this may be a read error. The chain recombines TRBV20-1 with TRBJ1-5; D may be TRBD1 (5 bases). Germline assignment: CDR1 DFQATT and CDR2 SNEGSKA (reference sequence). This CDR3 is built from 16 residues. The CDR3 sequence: CSAREGQPLSNQPQHF. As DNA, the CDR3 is TGCAGTGCAAGAGAGGGGCAGCCCCTTAGCAATCAGCCCCAGCATTTT.

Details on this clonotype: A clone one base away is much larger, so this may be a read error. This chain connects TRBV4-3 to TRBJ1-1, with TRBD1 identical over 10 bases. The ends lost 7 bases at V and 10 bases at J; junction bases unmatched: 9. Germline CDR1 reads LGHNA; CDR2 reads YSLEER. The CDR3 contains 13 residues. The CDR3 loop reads CASNYDRGRVAFF. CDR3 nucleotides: TGCGCCAGCAACTATGACAGGGGGCGGGTAGCTTTCTTT.

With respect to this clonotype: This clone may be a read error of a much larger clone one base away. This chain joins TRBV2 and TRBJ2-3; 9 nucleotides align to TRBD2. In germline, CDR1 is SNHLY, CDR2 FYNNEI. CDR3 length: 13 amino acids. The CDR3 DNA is TGTGCCACACTAGCGGGCGGCACAGGTACGCAGTATTTT. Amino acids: CATLAGGTGTQYF.

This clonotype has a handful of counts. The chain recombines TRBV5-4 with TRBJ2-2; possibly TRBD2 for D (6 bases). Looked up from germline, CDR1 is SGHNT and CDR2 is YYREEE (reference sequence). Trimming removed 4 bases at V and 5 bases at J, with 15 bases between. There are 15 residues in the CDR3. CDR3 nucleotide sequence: TGTGCCAGCAGCCCGGGGACTCCGAGAACCGGGGAGCTGTTTTTT. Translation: CASSPGTPRTGELFF.

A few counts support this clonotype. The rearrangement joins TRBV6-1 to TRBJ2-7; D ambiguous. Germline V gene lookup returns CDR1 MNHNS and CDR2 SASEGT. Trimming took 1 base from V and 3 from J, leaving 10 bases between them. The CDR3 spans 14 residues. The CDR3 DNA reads TGTGCCAGCAGTGAAGGAAGTAATTTCTACGAGCAGTACTTC. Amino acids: CASSEGSNFYEQYF.

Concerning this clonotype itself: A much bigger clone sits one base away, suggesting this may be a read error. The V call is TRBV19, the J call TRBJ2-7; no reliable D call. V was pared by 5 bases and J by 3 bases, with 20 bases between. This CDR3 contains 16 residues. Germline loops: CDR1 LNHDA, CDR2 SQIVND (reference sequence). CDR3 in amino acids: CASSSGLPPEIYEQYF. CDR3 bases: TGTGCCAGTAGTTCAGGCCTACCACCCGAAATCTACGAGCAGTACTTC.

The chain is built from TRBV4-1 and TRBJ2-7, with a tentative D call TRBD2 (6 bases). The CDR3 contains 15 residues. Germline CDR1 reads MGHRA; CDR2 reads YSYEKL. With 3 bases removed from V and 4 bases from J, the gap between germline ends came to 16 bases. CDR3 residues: CASSHEPGLPYEQYF. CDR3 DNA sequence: TGCGCCAGCAGCCATGAGCCGGGACTGCCATACGAGCAGTACTTC.

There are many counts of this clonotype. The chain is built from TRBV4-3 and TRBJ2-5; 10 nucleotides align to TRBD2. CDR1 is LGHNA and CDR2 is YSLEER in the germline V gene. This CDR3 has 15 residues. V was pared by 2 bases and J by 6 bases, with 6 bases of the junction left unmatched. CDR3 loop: CASSQLAGAGQTQYF. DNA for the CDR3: TGCGCCAGCAGCCAACTAGCGGGGGCCGGCCAGACCCAGTACTTC.

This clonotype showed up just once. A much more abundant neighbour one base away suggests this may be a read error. This CDR3 reads CASSLLGSGNTICF. CDR3 nucleotide sequence: TGTGCCAGCAGCTTACTGGGCTCTGGAAACACCATATGTTTT. J is TRBJ1-3 and V is TRBV7-8; D unresolved. The CDR3 has 14 amino acids. Germline V gene sequence: CDR1 SGHVS, CDR2 FQNEAQ. Full variable domain (rest looked up from reference TRBV7-8 and TRBJ1-3): GAGVSQSPRYKVAKRGQDVALRCDPISGHVSLFWYQQALGQGPEFLTYFQNEAQLDKSGLPSDRFFAERPEGSVSTLKIQRTQQEDSAVYLCASSLLGSGNTICFGEGSWLTVV.

Here the CDR3 reads CASSGNYEQYF. The CDR3 bases are TGTGCCAGCAGTGGCAACTACGAGCAGTACTTC. The V gene is TRBV6-1, the J gene TRBJ2-7; no reliable D call. The CDR3 covers 11 residues. The V end lost 4 bases, the J end lost 3 bases, and 4 bases lay between the germline ends. Germline CDR1 MNHNS, CDR2 SASEGT.

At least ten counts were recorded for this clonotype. As DNA, the CDR3 is TGTGCCAGAGACAGGGAAGTGAACACTGAAGCTTTCTTT. Its protein is CARDREVNTEAFF. The rearrangement links TRBV2 to TRBJ1-1; 7 bases are a match to TRBD1. The CDR3 extends over 13 amino acids. Per the germline V gene, CDR1 is SNHLY and CDR2 is FYNNEI. J was trimmed by 0 bases and V by 9 bases; bases with no gene match: 4.

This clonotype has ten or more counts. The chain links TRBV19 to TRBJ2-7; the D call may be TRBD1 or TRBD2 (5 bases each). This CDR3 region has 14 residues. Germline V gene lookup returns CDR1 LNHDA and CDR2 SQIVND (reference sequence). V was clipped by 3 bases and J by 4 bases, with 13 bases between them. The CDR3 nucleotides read TGTGCCAGTAGTATGGGACCTTTTCTTTACGAGCAGTACTTC. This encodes CASSMGPFLYEQYF.

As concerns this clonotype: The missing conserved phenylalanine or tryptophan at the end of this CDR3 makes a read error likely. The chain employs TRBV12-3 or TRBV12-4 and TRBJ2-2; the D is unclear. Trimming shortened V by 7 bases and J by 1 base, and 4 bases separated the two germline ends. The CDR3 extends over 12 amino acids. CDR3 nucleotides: TGTGCCAGCACCCGGAACACCGGGGAGCTGTTTTCT. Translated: CASTRNTGELFS.

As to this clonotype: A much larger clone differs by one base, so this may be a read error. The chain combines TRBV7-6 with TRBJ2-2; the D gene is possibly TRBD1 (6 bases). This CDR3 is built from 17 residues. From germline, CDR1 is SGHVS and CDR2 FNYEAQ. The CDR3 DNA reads TGTGCCAGCAGCACACTACAGGGCGTACCTAACACCGGGAAGCTGTTTTTT. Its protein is CASSTLQGVPNTGKLFF.

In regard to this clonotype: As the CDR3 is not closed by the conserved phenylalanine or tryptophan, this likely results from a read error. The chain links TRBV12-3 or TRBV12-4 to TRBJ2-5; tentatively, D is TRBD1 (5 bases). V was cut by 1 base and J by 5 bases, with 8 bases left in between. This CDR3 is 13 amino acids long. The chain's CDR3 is CASSLGGWETQYL. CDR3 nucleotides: TGTGCCAGCAGTTTAGGGGGCTGGGAGACCCAGTACTTA.

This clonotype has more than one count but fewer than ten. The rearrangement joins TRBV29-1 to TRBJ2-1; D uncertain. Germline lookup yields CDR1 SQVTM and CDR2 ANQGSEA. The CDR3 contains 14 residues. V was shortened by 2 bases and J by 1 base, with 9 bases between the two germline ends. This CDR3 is CSVEPAGSYNEQFF. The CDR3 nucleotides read TGCAGCGTTGAACCCGCTGGATCCTACAATGAGCAGTTCTTC.